This T cell receptor beta chain was captured by sequencing in a study of cytomegalovirus exposure and HLA in healthy donors. Study-level points and caveats: An observed cluster of highly shared sequence variants was recorded as a likely sequencing artifact. Under in vitro conditions, three CMV-associated chains were confirmed as specific for CMV antigens. Certain indistinguishable V segments, among them TRBV6-2 and TRBV6-3, were excluded.

The PCR had 60 Vbeta and 13 Jbeta primers. Using immunoSEQ multiplex PCR, the repertoire was profiled, and TCRdb retains in-frame clones only, with some absent. The sample lists 150,000 to 200,000 clones, approximately 80% occurring once. The length of the CDR3 is 15 residues. The J segment lost 11 bases and the V segment lost 4 bases, leaving 8 bases of the junction unmatched. Germline CDR1 reads SGHRS; CDR2 reads YFSETQ. A word on this clone: Its antigen remains unknown.

The receptor was isolated from a woman aged 25 to 39 in good health and CMV-seropositive. What was sequenced was PBMCs. This sequence joins TRBV5-1 and TRBJ2-1; the match to TRBD2 covers 14 bases. CDR3 nucleotides: TGCGCCAGCAGCGACGGGGGACTAGCGGGAGTTCAGCAGTTCTTC. Protein: CASSDGGLAGVQQFF.